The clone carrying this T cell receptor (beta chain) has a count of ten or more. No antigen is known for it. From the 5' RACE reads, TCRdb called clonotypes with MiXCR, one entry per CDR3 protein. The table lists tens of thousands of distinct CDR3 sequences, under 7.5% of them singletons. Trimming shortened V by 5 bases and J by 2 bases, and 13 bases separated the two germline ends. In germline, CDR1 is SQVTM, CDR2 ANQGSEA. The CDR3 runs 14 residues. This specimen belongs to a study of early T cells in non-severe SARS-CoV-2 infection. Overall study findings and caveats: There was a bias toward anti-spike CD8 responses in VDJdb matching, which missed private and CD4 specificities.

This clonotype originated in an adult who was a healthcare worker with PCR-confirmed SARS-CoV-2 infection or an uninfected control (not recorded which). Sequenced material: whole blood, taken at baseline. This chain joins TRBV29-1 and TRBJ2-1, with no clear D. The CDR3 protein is CSVLADQPYNEQFF. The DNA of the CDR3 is TGCAGCGTTTTGGCAGACCAACCCTACAATGAGCAGTTCTTC.